A selection of T cell receptor beta chains follows, all from one sample in a study of blood T cell repertoires in COVID-19. Clones were read by immunoSEQ multiplex PCR, and TCRdb kept only the in-frame ones, dropping some. Of 300,000 to 450,000 clones in the sample, about four fifths are singletons; the top ten hold more than 1%. Specimen: peripheral blood. The source is a human donor with acute or convalescent COVID-19. The donor label of this sample is uncertain. The CDR3 runs from the conserved cysteine through the conserved F or W. Fields, in order: clone size, D gene, V gene, J gene, CDR3 DNA, CDR3 protein. The D gene is left open where the match is weak. Only some rows state a clone size, as once, few, many or a class for expanded clones.

>few|TRBD1|TRBV27|TRBJ1-1
TGTGCCAGCAGTGCGACAGGGTCAATTGGAACTGAAGCTTTCTTT
CASSATGSIGTEAFF
>-|-|TRBV13|TRBJ2-3
TGTGCCAGCAGCTTAGGCCCTGGAACAGGACCTCTACCGGATACGCAGTATTTT
CASSLGPGTGPLPDTQYF
>-|-|TRBV18|TRBJ1-1
TGTGCCAGCTTCACCACGGGGTGGTACACTGAAGCTTTCTTT
CASFTTGWYTEAFF
>-|TRBD1|TRBV9|TRBJ2-1
TGTGCCAGCAGTGGGACAGGGCTCGCTAGTGAGCAGTTCTTC
CASSGTGLASEQFF
>few|TRBD1|TRBV5-8|TRBJ2-7
TGTGCCAGCAGCTTGCCCGGACAGGGAAACGACTACGAGCAGTACTTC
CASSLPGQGNDYEQYF
>-|-|TRBV19|TRBJ2-5
TGTGCCAGTAGTACCGGGGAGGCATGGGGCAGGGAGACCCAGTACTTC
CASSTGEAWGRETQYF
>-|-|TRBV4-2|TRBJ2-5
TGTGCCAGCAGCCCCCCTAGCCACCTAGGGGAGACCCAGTACTTC
CASSPPSHLGETQYF
>-|-|TRBV5-6|TRBJ2-3
TGTGCCAGCAGCTTAATTGGGACTTCTAGCACAGATACGCAGTATTTT
CASSLIGTSSTDTQYF
>-|-|TRBV2|TRBJ2-1
TGTGCCAGCAGTCGGGTTGGCGGCCAGTACAATGAGCAGTTCTTC
CASSRVGGQYNEQFF
>-|-|TRBV7-8|TRBJ1-1
TGTGCCAGCAGCTTAGTAGGCAGGGGGAACACTGAAGCTTTCTTT
CASSLVGRGNTEAFF
>-|TRBD1|TRBV7-9|TRBJ1-1
TGTGCCACCCAACGACAGGGTGGTTACACTGAAGCTTTCTTT
CATQRQGGYTEAFF
>-|-|TRBV4-1|TRBJ2-7
TGCGCCAGCAGCCTTCAGACAGGCTACGAGCAGTACTTC
CASSLQTGYEQYF
>-|-|TRBV30|TRBJ1-1
TGTGCCTGGAGTGGGACTGTCCCTGAAGCTTTCTTT
CAWSGTVPEAFF
>-|-|TRBV12-3/TRBV12-4|TRBJ2-5
TGTGCCAGCGGGACTGGGGTCCAAGAGACCCAGTACTTC
CASGTGVQETQYF
>-|TRBD1|TRBV2|TRBJ1-5
TGTGCCAGCAGTGAAACCGGGACAGTTAATCAGCCCCAGCATTTT
CASSETGTVNQPQHF
>-|-|TRBV28|TRBJ1-1
TGTGCCAGCAAGTCTCACAGGAACACTGAAGCTTTCTTT
CASKSHRNTEAFF
>few|TRBD1|TRBV10-3|TRBJ2-5
TGTGCCATCAGTTCGACAGGGATTTCGGGGGAGACCCAGTACTTC
CAISSTGISGETQYF
>-|TRBD1|TRBV7-8|TRBJ1-1
TGTGCCAGCAGCTTAGGACTGGGGCGGACAGGCTTCCCTGAAGCTTTCTTT
CASSLGLGRTGFPEAFF
>-|TRBD2|TRBV30|TRBJ2-1
TGTGCCTGGAAAGGGACTAGGTATGAGCAGTTCTTC
CAWKGTRYEQFF
>-|-|TRBV5-8|TRBJ1-3
TGTGCCAGCAGCTTAGTCCGGATGATCAGGGGTAGAAACACCATATATTTT
CASSLVRMIRGRNTIYF
>-|-|TRBV6-5|TRBJ1-2
TGTGCCAGCAGTTATTATAGTGTTGGCTACACCTTC
CASSYYSVGYTF
>-|TRBD1|TRBV15|TRBJ2-7
TGTGCCACCAGCCCCTGGACAGGGGGCTACGAGCAGTACTTC
CATSPWTGGYEQYF
>-|TRBD2|TRBV10-1|TRBJ2-5
TGCGCCAGCAGTGCGGCAGGCGGGAGACGGAGAGAGACCCAGTACTTC
CASSAAGGRRRETQYF
>many|-|TRBV7-2|TRBJ1-1
TGTGCCAGCAGCATCGTCAGGGGCCTGGAGGCTGAAGCTTTCTTT
CASSIVRGLEAEAFF
>-|TRBD1|TRBV28|TRBJ1-4
TGTGCCAGCAGTTTAGCTCGGACAGGGTCTAATGAAAAACTGTTTTTT
CASSLARTGSNEKLFF
>-|TRBD2|TRBV5-1|TRBJ2-3
TGCGCCAGCGACTACTTGGGAGGGACTAGCGGGCTCCCCACAGATACGCAGTATTTT
CASDYLGGTSGLPTDTQYF
>once|-|TRBV11-2|TRBJ2-3
TGTGCCAGCAGCGAGACAGATACGCAGTATTTT
CASSETDTQYF
>-|-|TRBV28|TRBJ1-2
TGTGCCAGCAGGACAGGTCGTGGAACCGCTAACTATGGCTACACCTTC
CASRTGRGTANYGYTF
>-|-|TRBV2|TRBJ1-5
TGTGCCAGCAGTACAGGGTTGTCAAATCAGCCCCAGCATTTT
CASSTGLSNQPQHF
>-|-|TRBV5-5|TRBJ1-3
TGTGCCAGCAGCATCGGGTACGCCATATATTTT
CASSIGYAIYF
>once|-|TRBV30|TRBJ1-2
TGTGCCTGGAGGCCCCGGGGAGCCGCTAACTATGGCTACACCTTC
CAWRPRGAANYGYTF
>-|TRBD1|TRBV30|TRBJ1-2
TGTGCCTGGAGGTCCACCGGGACAGGGGGCTTCGGCTACACCTTC
CAWRSTGTGGFGYTF
>few|-|TRBV16|TRBJ2-2
TGTGCCAGCAGCCAATCTGCAGGGACGAACACCGGGGAGCTGTTTTTT
CASSQSAGTNTGELFF
>-|TRBD2|TRBV5-1|TRBJ2-5
TGCGCCAGCAGCTGGGGGGGGGACCAAGAGACCCAGTACTTC
CASSWGGDQETQYF
>-|-|TRBV19|TRBJ1-6
TGTGCCAGTAGTACTGACGGGGTTGGATCACCCCTCCACTTT
CASSTDGVGSPLHF
>once|TRBD1|TRBV6-2/TRBV6-3|TRBJ2-3
TGTGCCAGCAGTTCATCAGGGGGCTCAGATACGCAGTATTTT
CASSSSGGSDTQYF
>-|TRBD1|TRBV18|TRBJ1-1
TGTGCCAGCTCACCCATGACAGGGGAAGCTTTCTTT
CASSPMTGEAFF
>-|TRBD1|TRBV6-2/TRBV6-3|TRBJ1-2
TGTGCCAGCAGTCGGGACAGGATCTATGGCTACACCTTC
CASSRDRIYGYTF
>-|TRBD1|TRBV15|TRBJ1-4
TGTGCCACCAGCAGAAACAGGGGGAGGGAAAAACTGTTTTTT
CATSRNRGREKLFF
>-|-|TRBV2|TRBJ2-7
TGTGCCAGCCTCGGCTCCTACGAGCAGTACTTC
CASLGSYEQYF
>-|TRBD1|TRBV6-1|TRBJ1-1
TGTGCCAGCAGTGGCCGCTTAGGGACAGGGTCCGGGAGCACTGAAGCTTTCTTT
CASSGRLGTGSGSTEAFF
>few|-|TRBV6-5|TRBJ1-2
TGTGCCAGCAGTTACTCGAGAGGGAGAGGCTACACCTTC
CASSYSRGRGYTF
>many|TRBD1|TRBV7-9|TRBJ1-2
TGTGCCAGCAGCTTCTCAGGGGGCGAGACCTATGGCTACACCTTC
CASSFSGGETYGYTF
>-|-|TRBV5-1|TRBJ2-7
TGCGCCAGCAGCTTGGTGGACAGACGACGCTACGAGCAGTACTTC
CASSLVDRRRYEQYF
>-|-|TRBV27|TRBJ1-4
TGTGCCAGCAGTTTGCAGATGGCAGCAACTAATGAAAAACTGTTTTTT
CASSLQMAATNEKLFF
>-|-|TRBV5-6|TRBJ1-4
TGTGCCAGCAGCTTGACCCCGGGGGGAGAAAAACTGTTTTTT
CASSLTPGGEKLFF
>few|-|TRBV30|TRBJ2-3
TGTGCCTGGAGTGCCCTGGCCGGGTTAAGCACAGATACGCAGTATTTT
CAWSALAGLSTDTQYF
>-|TRBD2|TRBV5-1|TRBJ2-3
TGCGCCAGCAGCGGCACTAGCGGCACAGATACGCAGTATTTT
CASSGTSGTDTQYF
>-|-|TRBV6-1|TRBJ2-7
TGTGCCAGCAGTGATCCGGGACAAACAAACTCCTACGAGCAGTACTTC
CASSDPGQTNSYEQYF
>few|-|TRBV4-2|TRBJ1-2
TGTGCCAGCAGCCAAGCAGGGAATCACTATGGCTACACCTTC
CASSQAGNHYGYTF